Sequencing of this T cell receptor beta chain was carried out in a study of blood T cell repertoires in COVID-19. Looking at the study overall: Acute and convalescent COVID-19 specimens originated in the United States, Italy and Spain. Sources were T cells, B-cell-depleted T cells, or PBMCs; the material itself was cDNA or gDNA.

The CDR3 totals 14 residues. Per the germline V gene, CDR1 is MDHEN and CDR2 is SYDVKM. The J segment lost 4 bases and the V segment lost 2 bases, leaving 0 bases of the junction unmatched. Individuals aged about 18 to 100 years were recruited from fewer than 30 US areas. As handled by the study authors: By means of reference gene primer amplification, nucleated cell counts were estimated. TCRdb's table, derived via immunoSEQ multiplex PCR, lists solely in-frame clones and lacks some. V and J calls and clone size are given by that table; D and trimming were obtained from the DNA. The profile shows about 270,000 clones, 75% to 90% of them singletons.

J is TRBJ2-1 and V is TRBV28; TRBD2 aligns across 9 bases. The sample comprised PBMCs or T cells enriched from blood (not recorded which). This clonotype was sampled from a woman younger than 45 with acute COVID-19. Here the CDR3 reads CASSLLAGYNEQFF. The CDR3 nucleotides are TGTGCCAGCAGTTTACTAGCGGGATACAATGAGCAGTTCTTC.